A single sample is the source of the 16 T cell receptor beta chains below, sequenced in a study of response to subunit inactivated influenza vaccine. MiXCR was run by TCRdb on the RT-PCR reads, yielding one entry per CDR3 protein. This sample carries some 550,000 distinct CDR3 sequences, 20% to 25% of them seen once, and the ten largest clones take 2.5% to 3%. Another study also made use of these data, one on T cells expressing NK-cell markers. That paper adds: 5'RACE template switching built TCR beta cDNA with unique molecular identifiers.

The starting material was CD4+ T cells sorted from PBMCs, obtained 12 days after vaccination. The receptor source for this set is a man aged 45-60 years who received an inactivated influenza vaccine.

The rearrangement links TRBV15 to TRBJ2-7, with TRBD1 matching over 8 bases. Per germline, CDR1 LNHNV and CDR2 YYDKDF (reference sequence). The length of the CDR3 is 17 residues. V trimming: 0 bases; J trimming: 4 bases; junction bases outside the gene matches: 11. The CDR3 DNA follows: TGTGCCACCAGCAGAGAAAATTTCCGGGACAGGAGTTACGAGCAGTACTTC. Its translation: CATSRENFRDRSYEQYF.

The gene calls are TRBV12-3 or TRBV12-4 and TRBJ2-5, with a possible D match to TRBD1 (6 bases). The CDR3 is 13 amino acids. Trimming pared 6 bases from V and 9 bases from J, leaving 17 bases between. CDR3 protein: CASRQGPPGPQYF. The CDR3 nucleotides are TGTGCCAGCAGACAGGGCCCACCAGGGCCCCAGTACTTC.

This clonotype appeared once. Just one base apart from a much larger clone, this may be a read error. In DNA, the CDR3 is TGTGCCAGCAGAAAGACTAGCGGAGACGGCGAGCAGTACTTC. It yields the protein CASRKTSGDGEQYF. The chain couples TRBV12-3 or TRBV12-4 to TRBJ2-7; 9 nucleotides match TRBD2. J gave up 6 bases and V 6 bases, and 9 bases lay outside the gene matches. The CDR3 length is 14 residues.

The table lists this clonotype with many counts. This chain uses TRBV5-1 with TRBJ1-1; weak D call: TRBD1 (5 bases). Germline CDR1 is SGHRS and CDR2 is YFSETQ. V was clipped by 1 base and J by 1 base, with 8 bases between them. The length of the CDR3 is 14 residues. This CDR3 is CASSLQGWNTEAFF. CDR3 nucleotide sequence: TGCGCCAGCAGCTTGCAGGGTTGGAACACTGAAGCTTTCTTT.

The V and J genes are TRBV7-3 and TRBJ2-1; TRBD2 matches 13 bases. In germline, CDR1 is SGHTA, CDR2 FQGTGA. V dropped 5 bases and J dropped 9; count of bases not matched to a gene: 10. This CDR3 spans 16 amino acids. The CDR3 loop is CASSPSTSGRVGEQFF. The CDR3 nucleotides read TGTGCCAGCAGCCCTTCTACTAGCGGGAGGGTTGGTGAGCAGTTCTTC.

The chain links TRBV20-1 to TRBJ1-4, with D hard to call. The germline V gene has CDR1 DFQATT and CDR2 SNEGSKA (reference sequence). V was shortened by 8 bases and J by 6 bases, with 13 bases between the two germline ends. This CDR3 has 12 residues. CDR3 in DNA: TGCAGTTCCCCCGGGAGGGATGAAAAACTGTTTTTT. Its protein product is CSSPGRDEKLFF.

The chain couples TRBV6-2 or TRBV6-3 to TRBJ1-2, with no clear D. The CDR3 length is 12 residues. Germline loops: CDR1 MNHEY, CDR2 SVGEGT. V was clipped by 7 bases and J by 8 bases, with 14 bases between them. CDR3 sequence (DNA): TGTGCCAGCACCAACAGTGTGGGAGGCTACACCTTC. It translates to CASTNSVGGYTF.

This clonotype has only a few counts. This chain uses TRBV7-2 with TRBJ2-7; D perhaps matches TRBD1 (5 bases). Germline CDR1 reads SGHTA; CDR2 reads FQGNSA. The CDR3 length is 13 residues. Trimming left V 6 bases short and J 9 bases short, with 18 bases between. The CDR3 is CASSNEFSGSQYF. The CDR3, as DNA: TGTGCCAGCAGTAATGAATTTTCAGGGTCGCAGTACTTC.

This sequence joins TRBV5-5 and TRBJ2-7; no clear D gene. CDR3 length equals 15 residues. The germline CDR1 and CDR2 sequences are SGHKS and YYEKEE (reference sequence). V was clipped by 0 bases and J by 2 bases, with 12 bases between them. The CDR3 here is CASSLAGSNTYEQYF. The CDR3 coding sequence is TGTGCCAGCAGCTTGGCGGGCAGCAATACCTACGAGCAGTACTTC.

This clonotype turned up a few times. No DNA is shown, since the ends of the CDR3 on it are uncertain; the CDR3 is the one TCRdb lists. CDR3 residues: CASSVVGAWSCFF. The chain carries TRBV9 and TRBJ2-2; TRBD2 was called by the table and not checked on the DNA. The germline V gene encodes CDR1 SGDLS and CDR2 YYNGEE. The CDR3 is 13 amino acids in total, end residues counted.

The chain links TRBV3-1 to TRBJ2-1, with 14 nucleotides matching TRBD2. The CDR3 contains 15 residues. The V and J ends lost 4 bases and 9 bases, in that order; junction bases with no gene match: 5. Germline V gene data show CDR1 as LGHDT and CDR2 as YNNKEL (reference sequence). The CDR3: CASSPQGLAGVEQFF. For the CDR3, the DNA is TGTGCCAGCAGCCCGCAGGGACTAGCGGGGGTTGAGCAGTTCTTC.

The chain uses TRBV27 and TRBJ2-1; 8 bases agree with TRBD2. V shed 11 bases, J shed 6 bases, and the junction held 18 bases outside the gene matches. The CDR3 has 16 amino acids. Germline V gene lookup returns CDR1 MNHEY and CDR2 SMNVEV (reference sequence). This CDR3 reads CAAKDSGSVRGNEQFF. The CDR3 DNA follows: TGTGCCGCAAAGGACAGCGGGAGTGTAAGAGGCAATGAGCAGTTCTTC.

This clonotype was recorded a few times. The chain employs TRBV7-2 and TRBJ2-1; the match to TRBD2 covers 7 bases. The length of the CDR3 is 15 residues. The germline CDR1 and CDR2 sequences are SGHTA and FQGNSA. Trimming cost V 0 bases and J 6 bases; bases outside gene matches: 5. In nucleotides, the CDR3 is TGTGCCAGCAGCTTAGCTGGGACTACGGCCAATGAGCAGTTCTTC. It yields the protein CASSLAGTTANEQFF. Full variable domain (rest looked up from reference TRBV7-2 and TRBJ2-1): GAGVSQSPSNKVTEKGKDVELRCDPISGHTALYWYRQSLGQGLEFLIYFQGNSAPDKSGLPSDRFSAERTGGSVSTLTIQRTQQEDSAVYLCASSLAGTTANEQFFGPGTRLTVL.

Many counts were recorded for this clonotype. V and J are TRBV5-1 and TRBJ2-1; TRBD2 matches at 8 bases. CDR1 and CDR2 (germline): SGHRS, YFSETQ. The CDR3 is 12 residues long. V lost 0 bases and J lost 15; bases outside the gene matches: 5. CDR3 sequence (DNA): TGCGCCAGCAGCTTGGGTCGGGGGGGGCTGTTCTTC. The encoded protein is CASSLGRGGLFF.

This clonotype has more than one count but fewer than ten. The chain couples TRBV7-3 to TRBJ2-2, with a tentative D call TRBD2 (5 bases). Per the germline V gene, CDR1 is SGHTA and CDR2 is FQGTGA. The CDR3 spans 16 residues. V shed 5 bases and J shed 0 bases, with 13 bases lying between them. The chain's CDR3 is CASSVSGFANTGELFF. CDR3 DNA: TGTGCCAGCAGCGTCTCGGGGTTTGCGAACACCGGGGAGCTGTTTTTT.

The sample holds a few counts of this clonotype. The rearrangement joins TRBV5-8 to TRBJ1-1; D perhaps matches TRBD1 (5 bases). The germline V gene has CDR1 SGHTS and CDR2 YDEGEE. Trimming pared 0 bases from V and 7 bases from J, leaving 13 bases between. This CDR3 has 14 amino acids. CDR3 bases: TGTGCCAGCAGCTTGGCGCGAAACAGGTTTGAAGCTTTCTTT. Protein sequence: CASSLARNRFEAFF.